These 18 T cell receptor beta chains were all obtained from the same sample, sequenced in a study of T-cell reconstitution after alpha-beta-depleted transplantation in children. Unique molecular identifiers were built into the TCRbeta library. A single record per CDR3 protein comes from TCRdb applying MiXCR to the PCR reads. There are about 250,000 distinct CDR3 sequences in the sample; approximately 24% occur only once, and about 4.8% lies in the top ten. Sequenced here: PBMCs, mostly from graft donor cells, sampled 360 days after TCRalphabeta/CD19-depleted stem cell transplant. The receptors were gathered from a female patient aged 2 to 10 who had a stem cell transplant for congenital amegakaryocytic thrombocytopenia, so the T cells may come from the graft donor.

This clonotype was counted only a few times. The chain carries TRBV25-1 and TRBJ2-5; 9 nucleotides line up with TRBD1. Germline V gives CDR1 MGHDK, CDR2 SYGVNS. The trim removed 4 bases at V and 5 bases at J, leaving 2 bases unmatched. CDR3 length: 13 amino acids. This chain's CDR3 is CASSGQGVETQYF. In DNA form, the CDR3 reads TGTGCCAGCAGTGGACAGGGGGTTGAGACCCAGTACTTC.

A few counts support this clonotype. As DNA, the CDR3 is TGCAGTGCTAGTCGTATAGACACAGATACGCAGTATTTT. Translated, it gives CSASRIDTDTQYF. The gene calls are TRBV20-1 and TRBJ2-3; D is unclear. CDR3 size: 13 residues. V lost 3 bases to trimming and J lost 2 bases, with 9 bases between them. The germline V gene encodes CDR1 DFQATT and CDR2 SNEGSKA (reference sequence).

This clonotype was found a few times. The J gene is TRBJ1-1, the V gene TRBV10-3; unclear D gene. Deletions cut 4 bases from V and 1 base from J, with 13 bases between. The germline gives CDR1 ENHRY, CDR2 SYGVKD. The CDR3 has 15 amino acids. Here the CDR3 DNA reads TGTGCCATCAGTGCTGTCCCGGGAGGGAACACTGAAGCTTTCTTT. Protein sequence: CAISAVPGGNTEAFF.

This clonotype turned up a few times. CDR3 nucleotides: TGTGCCAGCAGTTTAGAGCCCCCAGGGGGAGTTCGGGAGACCCAGTACTTC. Amino acids: CASSLEPPGGVRETQYF. The chain couples TRBV12-3 or TRBV12-4 to TRBJ2-5, with TRBD1 matching over 7 bases. V lost 1 base and J lost 5; bases outside the gene matches: 13. The CDR3 has 17 residues.

The chain combines TRBV24-1 with TRBJ1-5; weak D call: TRBD1 (5 bases). V gave up 0 bases and J gave up 0 bases, with 11 bases separating them. The length of the CDR3 is 17 residues. Germline assignment: CDR1 KGHDR and CDR2 SFDVKD. DNA of the CDR3: TGTGCCACCAGTGATTTGCCAGGGTTTCATAGCAATCAGCCCCAGCATTTT. It encodes CATSDLPGFHSNQPQHF.

This clonotype came up a few times. This chain links TRBV4-1 with TRBJ2-7; 9 bases fit TRBD1. The CDR3 loop spans 15 amino acids. V lost 6 bases to trimming and J lost 2 bases; unmatched junction nucleotides: 8. Germline V lookup: CDR1 MGHRA, CDR2 YSYEKL. CDR3 residues: CASRATGGRAYEQYF. Written as DNA, the CDR3 is TGCGCCAGCAGGGCTACAGGGGGCCGTGCCTACGAGCAGTACTTC.

This clonotype turned up a few times. The chain recombines TRBV6-5 with TRBJ2-6; TRBD1 matches at 9 bases. This CDR3 is built from 16 residues. Germline values: CDR1 MNHEY, CDR2 SVGAGI. V lost 2 bases and J lost 3; bases outside the gene matches: 2. The CDR3 sequence: CASSYGTGIGANVLTF. The CDR3 DNA is TGTGCCAGCAGTTACGGGACAGGGATTGGGGCCAACGTCCTGACTTTC.

As to this clonotype: This may come from a read error, since a much larger clone is one base off. This chain joins TRBV29-1 and TRBJ2-5, with D possibly TRBD1 on 5 matching bases. CDR3 size: 12 residues. The germline V gene encodes CDR1 SQVTM and CDR2 ANQGSEA. V lost 4 bases and J lost 2, with 8 bases in between. CDR3 protein: CSVATAQETQYF. As DNA, the CDR3 is TGCAGCGTTGCGACAGCTCAAGAGACCCAGTACTTC.

The CDR3, as DNA: TGTGCCAGCAGTTCCCCGGGGGGTGGAGGCTACACCTTC. Protein sequence: CASSSPGGGGYTF. V usage is TRBV28 and J usage is TRBJ1-2, with D possibly matching TRBD1 (5 bases). This CDR3 is 13 amino acids long. Trimming removed 4 bases from V and 8 bases from J, with 14 bases in between. Germline-derived CDR1 and CDR2 are MDHEN and SYDVKM.

This clonotype has only a few counts. This chain connects TRBV9 to TRBJ2-1, with D uncertain. Germline V gene sequence: CDR1 SGDLS, CDR2 YYNGEE. Trimming pared 3 bases from V and 3 bases from J, leaving 4 bases between. The CDR3 totals 12 residues. The CDR3 loop is CASSAYYNEQFF. The CDR3 nucleotides are TGTGCCAGCAGCGCTTACTACAATGAGCAGTTCTTC.

This clonotype was detected only a few times. The chain joins TRBV5-1 to TRBJ1-2; 10 nucleotides match TRBD1. Per germline, CDR1 SGHRS and CDR2 YFSETQ. The CDR3 is 13 residues long. J lost 8 bases, V lost 2 bases, and 3 bases had no gene match. This CDR3 reads CASSFDRGQGYTF. CDR3 coding DNA: TGCGCCAGCAGCTTCGACAGGGGGCAGGGCTACACCTTC.

Of note for this clonotype: Germline and junction disagree at one end, which may indicate a read error. The chain links TRBV11-1 to TRBJ1-1; D gene ambiguous. The CDR3 spans 13 residues. Germline lookup yields CDR1 SGHAT and CDR2 FQDESV (reference sequence). The CDR3: CSSSLSDLFQAFF. The CDR3 DNA is TGTTCCAGCAGCTTATCGGACCTTTTCCAAGCTTTCTTT.

This clonotype was observed a handful of times. This chain links TRBV29-1 with TRBJ2-2, with 7 bases fitting TRBD2. Germline loops: CDR1 SQVTM, CDR2 ANQGSEA. This CDR3 is built from 14 residues. V was clipped by 4 bases and J by 6 bases; unmatched bases: 8. CDR3 nucleotide sequence: TGCAGCGTTGTTTGGGGGAGGGCCGCCGGGGAGCTGTTTTTT. It specifies CSVVWGRAAGELFF.

The J gene is TRBJ1-2, the V gene TRBV10-3, with 9 bases fitting TRBD1. V lost 0 bases to trimming and J lost 2 bases; unmatched junction nucleotides: 1. The V gene's germline CDR1 is ENHRY and CDR2 SYGVKD. The CDR3 runs 15 residues. CDR3 sequence (DNA): TGTGCCATCAGTGAGTCCGGGACAGGGAACTATGGCTACACCTTC. Protein sequence: CAISESGTGNYGYTF.

This clonotype was counted a few times. The chain has TRBV7-9 and TRBJ2-1; 7 bases line up with TRBD2. The CDR3 is 15 amino acids. Germline V gene lookup returns CDR1 SEHNR and CDR2 FQNEAQ (reference sequence). V dropped 1 base and J dropped 5; count of bases not matched to a gene: 5. In DNA, the CDR3 is TGTGCCAGCAGCTTAGTGCGAGCGGGGAACAATGAGCAGTTCTTC. Translating it yields CASSLVRAGNNEQFF.

The V and J genes are TRBV28 and TRBJ2-7; TRBD1 agrees at 9 bases. The V gene's germline CDR1 is MDHEN and CDR2 SYDVKM. The CDR3 is 15 amino acids. The junction had 8 bases not matched to a gene; V was cut back by 6 bases and J by 2 bases. Here the CDR3 reads CASRPGTGIPYEQYF. CDR3 coding DNA: TGTGCCAGCAGGCCCGGGACAGGGATACCCTACGAGCAGTACTTC.

This clonotype was recorded a few times. The chain employs TRBV28 and TRBJ1-5, with D uncertain. The CDR3 extends over 14 amino acids. V lost 1 base, J lost 4 bases, and 8 bases lay in between. Germline V gene data show CDR1 as MDHEN and CDR2 as SYDVKM. CDR3 nucleotides: TGTGCCAGCAGTTTATCTTTGGCTAATCAGCCCCAGCATTTT. It encodes CASSLSLANQPQHF.

The chain recombines TRBV15 with TRBJ2-5, with a possible D match to TRBD1 (7 bases). Germline-derived CDR1 and CDR2 are LNHNV and YYDKDF (reference sequence). The CDR3 totals 13 residues. The V end lost 3 bases, the J end lost 8 bases, and 13 bases lay between the germline ends. This CDR3 is CATSRAQGGTQYF. In DNA, the CDR3 is TGTGCCACCAGCAGGGCCCAGGGGGGAACCCAGTACTTC.